The source of this T cell receptor (beta chain) is a study of CD8+ T cells in alopecia areata. Germline CDR1 reads LGHNA; CDR2 reads YNFKEQ. The V end lost 4 bases, the J end lost 2 bases, and 8 bases lay between the germline ends. The CDR3 has 13 residues. TCR sequencing used cDNA made by reverse transcription of extracted RNA. Some clones are missing from TCRdb's copy, which holds only in-frame ones; the method was immunoSEQ multiplex PCR. The sample contains under 70,000 clones, approximately 64% of which appear only once. This clone is labeled medium-sized. Specimens obtained from alopecia areata patients comprised lesional scalp punch biopsies and peripheral blood. Using a FACSAria, the CD4+ and CD8+ T cells were sorted from the PBMCs.

The sequence came from a human donor with alopecia areata. V is TRBV4-2 and J is TRBJ1-1; D remains ambiguous. The sample was CD8+ T cells sorted from blood, taken at week 0. The CDR3 sequence: CASSPEVNTEAFF. For the CDR3, the DNA is TGTGCCAGCAGCCCCGAGGTAAACACTGAAGCTTTCTTT.